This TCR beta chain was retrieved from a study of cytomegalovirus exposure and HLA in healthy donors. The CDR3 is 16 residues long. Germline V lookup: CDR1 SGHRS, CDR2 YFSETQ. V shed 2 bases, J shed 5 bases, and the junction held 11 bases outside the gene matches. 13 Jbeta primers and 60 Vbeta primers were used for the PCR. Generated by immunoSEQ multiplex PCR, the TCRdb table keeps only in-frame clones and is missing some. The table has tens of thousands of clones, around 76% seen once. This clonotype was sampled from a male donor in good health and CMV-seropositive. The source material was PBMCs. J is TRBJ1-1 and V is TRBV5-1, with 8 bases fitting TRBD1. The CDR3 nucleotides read TGCGCCAGCAGCTTTGGGCAGGGGGCATTTTATACTGAAGCTTTCTTT. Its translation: CASSFGQGAFYTEAFF.